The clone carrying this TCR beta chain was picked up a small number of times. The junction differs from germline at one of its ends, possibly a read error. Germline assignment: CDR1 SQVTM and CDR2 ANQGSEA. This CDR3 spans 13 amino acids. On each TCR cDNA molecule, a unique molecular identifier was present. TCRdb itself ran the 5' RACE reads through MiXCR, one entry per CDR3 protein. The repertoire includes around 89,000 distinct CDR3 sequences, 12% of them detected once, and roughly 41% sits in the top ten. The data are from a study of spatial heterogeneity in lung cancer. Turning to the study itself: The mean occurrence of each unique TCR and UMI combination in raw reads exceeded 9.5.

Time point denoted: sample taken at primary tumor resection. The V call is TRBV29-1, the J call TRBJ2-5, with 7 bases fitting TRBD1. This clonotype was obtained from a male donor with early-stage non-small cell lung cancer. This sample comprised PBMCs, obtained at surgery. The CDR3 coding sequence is TGTAGCGAAAGACAGGGTCAGGGGGAGACCCAGTACTTC. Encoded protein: CSERQGQGETQYF.